The 11 T cell receptor beta chains presented below share a single source sample, sequenced in a study of regulatory T cells in long-lasting Graves disease. Time point noted: persistent/refractory GD, antithyroid drugs over 5 years with positive TRAb. RNA from PBMCs was the source of the TCR library. Relying on iRepertoire HTBI primers and Arm-PCR of CDR3 regions, the team built TCR beta libraries. TCRdb itself ran the multiplex PCR reads through MiXCR, one entry per CDR3 protein. Of 400,000 to 500,000 distinct CDR3 sequences in the sample, around 23% were seen once. The input for sequencing was peripheral blood mononuclear cells (PBMCs), taken when the disease was refractory, from a patient treated with antithyroid drugs. The receptors here all came from a female donor with Graves disease.

Regarding this clonotype: Given a much more abundant clone one base away, this may be a read error. The chain combines TRBV20-1 with TRBJ1-4; D is perhaps TRBD1 (6 bases). The CDR3 has 14 residues. Germline CDR1 DFQATT, CDR2 SNEGSKA (reference sequence). Written as DNA, the CDR3 is TGCGGTGCTAGAGAAACAGGGCGAGGAGAAAAACTGTTTTTT. It encodes CGARETGRGEKLFF.

In regard to this clonotype: A read error is possible here, since a much larger clone lies one base away. Here the CDR3 reads CASRPRLASSYGQYF. DNA of the CDR3: TGTGCCAGCAGACCTCGACTAGCGAGCTCCTACGGGCAGTACTTC. The chain combines TRBV7-8 with TRBJ2-7; 8 bases match TRBD2. Germline CDR1 SGHVS, CDR2 FQNEAQ. This CDR3 has 15 residues.

This clonotype has only a few counts. The chain recombines TRBV30 with TRBJ2-5, with D unresolved. Trimming cost V 3 bases and J 5 bases, with 10 bases left between them. Germline CDR1 GTSNPN, CDR2 SVGIG (reference sequence). CDR3 length: 12 residues. The CDR3 region is CAWRGAEETQYF. In nucleotides, the CDR3 is TGTGCCTGGAGGGGTGCGGAGGAGACCCAGTACTTC.

The gene calls are TRBV4-2 and TRBJ1-2; D might be TRBD1 (6 bases). The V gene lost 4 bases and the J gene lost 4 bases, with 31 bases spanning the gap. Germline V gene sequence: CDR1 LGHNA, CDR2 YNFKEQ. There are 20 residues in the CDR3. The DNA of the CDR3 is TGTGCCAGCAGCCCTCACTGGCCCTTAACGGCAGGGGAAGCGACCTATGGCTACACCTTC. It encodes CASSPHWPLTAGEATYGYTF.

The chain combines TRBV10-3 with TRBJ1-5, with TRBD1 as a possible D gene (5 bases). Looked up from germline, CDR1 is ENHRY and CDR2 is SYGVKD. This CDR3 is 14 amino acids long. V was pared by 5 bases and J by 4 bases, with 12 bases between. CDR3 residues: CAISRDGENQPQHF. The CDR3 DNA follows: TGTGCCATCAGTAGGGACGGGGAGAATCAGCCCCAGCATTTT.

There are many counts of this clonotype. The rearrangement links TRBV12-3 or TRBV12-4 to TRBJ2-5, with D tentatively TRBD1 or TRBD2 (5 bases each). Deletions cut 9 bases from V and 1 base from J, with 15 bases between. There are 14 residues in the CDR3. CDR3 in DNA: TGTGCCAGTCGTGCAGGGACGGCCCAAGAGACCCAGTACTTC. This codes for CASRAGTAQETQYF.

The chain recombines TRBV7-9 with TRBJ1-1, with no clear D. V was cut by 6 bases and J by 1 base, with 15 bases left in between. This CDR3 spans 15 amino acids. CDR1 and CDR2 from the germline V gene are SEHNR and FQNEAQ (reference sequence). In DNA, the CDR3 is TGTGCCAGCAGAGCTTTCCGAGGAGCGAACACTGAAGCTTTCTTT. Its protein product is CASRAFRGANTEAFF.

This clonotype was observed many times. The chain combines TRBV12-3 or TRBV12-4 with TRBJ2-2, with D possibly matching TRBD1 (6 bases). V shed 6 bases and J shed 7 bases, with 18 bases lying between them. CDR3 length: 15 amino acids. This chain's CDR3 is CASSPDRIVDGELFF. The CDR3, as DNA: TGTGCCAGCAGCCCCGACAGGATCGTAGACGGGGAGCTGTTTTTT.

This clonotype has ten or more counts. The chain uses TRBV28 and TRBJ1-5; 10 nucleotides match TRBD1. J was trimmed by 0 bases and V by 4 bases; bases with no gene match: 12. Germline CDR1 reads MDHEN; CDR2 reads SYDVKM. This CDR3 region has 19 residues. CDR3 sequence reads: CASSWTRDRGVYSNQPQHF. CDR3 sequence (DNA): TGTGCCAGCAGTTGGACCCGGGACAGGGGAGTCTATAGCAATCAGCCCCAGCATTTT.

This clonotype was detected only a few times. The chain uses TRBV19 and TRBJ2-7; 10 bases are shared with TRBD1. The junction had 14 bases not matched to a gene; V was cut back by 8 bases and J by 4 bases. Germline-derived CDR1 and CDR2 are LNHDA and SQIVND (reference sequence). The CDR3 loop spans 16 amino acids. The CDR3 DNA follows: TGTGCCAGTTCTCCCAATCGGGACAGGGGAGGTTACGAGCAGTACTTC. This encodes CASSPNRDRGGYEQYF.

Only a few counts were recorded for this clonotype. The chain links TRBV5-4 to TRBJ2-5; D is undetermined. Per germline, CDR1 SGHNT and CDR2 YYREEE (reference sequence). V gave up 2 bases and J gave up 0 bases, with 11 bases separating them. CDR3 size: 15 residues. CDR3 bases: TGTGCCAGCAGCTTTTCTTTAAAGGACCAAGAGACCCAGTACTTC. It specifies CASSFSLKDQETQYF.